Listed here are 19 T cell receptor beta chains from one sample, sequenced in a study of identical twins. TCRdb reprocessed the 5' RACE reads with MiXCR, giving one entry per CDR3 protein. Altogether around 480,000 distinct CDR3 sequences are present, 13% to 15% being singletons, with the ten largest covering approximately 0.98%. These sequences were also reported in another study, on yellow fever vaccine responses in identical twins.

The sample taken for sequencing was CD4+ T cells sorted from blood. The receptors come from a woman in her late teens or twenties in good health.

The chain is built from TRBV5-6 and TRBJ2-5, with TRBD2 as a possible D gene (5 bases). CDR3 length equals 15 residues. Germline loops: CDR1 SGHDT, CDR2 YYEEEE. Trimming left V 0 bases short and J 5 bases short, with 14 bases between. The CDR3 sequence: CASSLAGVEAETQYF. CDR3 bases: TGTGCCAGCAGCTTGGCCGGGGTAGAGGCGGAGACCCAGTACTTC.

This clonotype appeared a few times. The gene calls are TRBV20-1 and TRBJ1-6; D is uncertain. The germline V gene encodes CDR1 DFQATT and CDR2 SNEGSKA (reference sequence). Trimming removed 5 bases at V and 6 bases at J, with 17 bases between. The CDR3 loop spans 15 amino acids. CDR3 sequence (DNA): TGCAGTGCTCGACAACCGAGGGTTGGTAATTCACCCCTCCACTTT. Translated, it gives CSARQPRVGNSPLHF.

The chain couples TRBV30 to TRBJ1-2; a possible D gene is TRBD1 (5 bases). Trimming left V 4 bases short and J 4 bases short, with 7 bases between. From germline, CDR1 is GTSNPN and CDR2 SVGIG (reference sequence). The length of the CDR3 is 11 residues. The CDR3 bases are TGTGCCTGGAAGGACACCTATGGCTACACCTTC. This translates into CAWKDTYGYTF.

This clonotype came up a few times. The CDR3 region is CASSLMGQGNEQYF. DNA for the CDR3: TGCGCCAGCAGCTTGATGGGACAGGGGAATGAGCAGTACTTC. The chain carries TRBV5-1 and TRBJ2-7, with 10 bases identical to TRBD1. The CDR3 consists of 14 residues. Germline V gene data show CDR1 as SGHRS and CDR2 as YFSETQ. V shed 1 base, J shed 7 bases, and the junction held 5 bases outside the gene matches.

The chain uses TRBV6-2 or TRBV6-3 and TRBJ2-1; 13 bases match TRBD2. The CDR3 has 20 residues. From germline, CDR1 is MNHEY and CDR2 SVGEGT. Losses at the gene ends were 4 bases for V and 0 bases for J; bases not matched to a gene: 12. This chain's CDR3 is CASSWTGTSGERSSYNEQFF. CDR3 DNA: TGTGCCAGCAGTTGGACCGGGACTAGCGGGGAAAGAAGCTCCTACAATGAGCAGTTCTTC.

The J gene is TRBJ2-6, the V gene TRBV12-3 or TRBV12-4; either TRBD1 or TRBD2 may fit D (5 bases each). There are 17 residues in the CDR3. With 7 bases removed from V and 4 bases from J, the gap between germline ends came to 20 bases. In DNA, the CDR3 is TGTGCCAGCAACGACAGACTACTTACTCTGGGGGCCAACGTCCTGACTTTC. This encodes CASNDRLLTLGANVLTF.

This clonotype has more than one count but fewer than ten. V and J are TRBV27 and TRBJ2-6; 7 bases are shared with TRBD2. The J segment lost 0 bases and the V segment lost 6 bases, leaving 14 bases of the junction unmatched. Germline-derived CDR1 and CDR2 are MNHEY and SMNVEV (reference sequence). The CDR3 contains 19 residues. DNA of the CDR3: TGTGCCAGCAGCTCTTGGGAGGGCAGGACCAGCTCTGGGGCCAACGTCCTGACTTTC. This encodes CASSSWEGRTSSGANVLTF.

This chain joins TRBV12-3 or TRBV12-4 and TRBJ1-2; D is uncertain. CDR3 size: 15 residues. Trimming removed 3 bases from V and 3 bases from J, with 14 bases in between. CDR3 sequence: CASSFTMRVYYGYTF. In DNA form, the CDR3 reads TGTGCCAGCAGTTTTACCATGCGGGTGTACTATGGCTACACCTTC.

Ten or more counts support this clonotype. The CDR3 DNA sequence: TGTGCCAGCAGCCAGGGGACGGCTGAAGCTTTCTTT. Protein sequence: CASSQGTAEAFF. The chain has TRBV3-1 and TRBJ1-1; the D gene is possibly TRBD1 (5 bases). This CDR3 spans 12 amino acids. Trimming cost V 3 bases and J 6 bases, with 8 bases left between them. Germline CDR1 reads LGHDT; CDR2 reads YNNKEL (reference sequence).

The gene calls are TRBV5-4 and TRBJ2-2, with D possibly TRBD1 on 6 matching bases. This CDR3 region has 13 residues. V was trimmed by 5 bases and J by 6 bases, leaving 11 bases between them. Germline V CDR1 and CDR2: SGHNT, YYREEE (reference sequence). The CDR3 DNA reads TGTGCCAGCAGACCTACAGGGTCCGGGGAGCTGTTTTTT. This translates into CASRPTGSGELFF.

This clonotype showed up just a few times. Here the CDR3 DNA reads TGCAGTGCACCCCAATACGGGGTTAGCAACACCGGGGAGCTGTTTTTT. Encoded protein: CSAPQYGVSNTGELFF. The chain recombines TRBV20-1 with TRBJ2-2; a possible D gene is TRBD2 (5 bases). Germline-derived CDR1 and CDR2 are DFQATT and SNEGSKA (reference sequence). The CDR3 length is 16 residues. Trimming stripped 6 bases from V and 2 bases from J, with 19 bases between.

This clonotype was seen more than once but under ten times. The chain's CDR3 is CASSYIGTAYGYTF. CDR3 nucleotide sequence: TGTGCCAGCAGTTATATTGGGACCGCGTATGGCTACACCTTC. This chain uses TRBV28 with TRBJ1-2, with D tentatively TRBD1 (5 bases). The CDR3 runs to 14 residues. Looked up from germline, CDR1 is MDHEN and CDR2 is SYDVKM. V dropped 4 bases and J dropped 5 bases, with 14 bases sitting between them.

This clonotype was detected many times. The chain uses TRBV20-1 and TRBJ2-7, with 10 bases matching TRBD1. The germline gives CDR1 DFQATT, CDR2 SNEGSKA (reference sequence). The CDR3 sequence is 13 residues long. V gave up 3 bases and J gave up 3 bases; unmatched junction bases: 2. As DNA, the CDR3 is TGCAGTGCTAGCCGGGACAGGGGCTACGAGCAGTACTTC. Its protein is CSASRDRGYEQYF.

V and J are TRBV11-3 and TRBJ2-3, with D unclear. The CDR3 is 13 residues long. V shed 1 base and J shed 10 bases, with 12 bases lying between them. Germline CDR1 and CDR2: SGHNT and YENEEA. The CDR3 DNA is TGTGCCAGCAGCTTAGTTCTGGGCCGGGCGCAGTATTTT. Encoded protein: CASSLVLGRAQYF.

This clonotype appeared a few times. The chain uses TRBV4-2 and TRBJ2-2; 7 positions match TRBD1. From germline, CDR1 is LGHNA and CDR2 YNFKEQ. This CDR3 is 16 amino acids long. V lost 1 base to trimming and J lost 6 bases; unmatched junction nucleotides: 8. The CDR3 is CASSQVQGLGAGELFF. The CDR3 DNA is TGTGCCAGCAGCCAAGTACAGGGGCTGGGGGCCGGGGAGCTGTTTTTT.

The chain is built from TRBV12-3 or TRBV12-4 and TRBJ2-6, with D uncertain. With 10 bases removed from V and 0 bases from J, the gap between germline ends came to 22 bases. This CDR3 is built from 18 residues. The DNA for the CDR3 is TGTGCCATCAGGTCACCGAGGACGGAAGTCTCTGGGGCCAACGTCCTGACTTTC. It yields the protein CAIRSPRTEVSGANVLTF.

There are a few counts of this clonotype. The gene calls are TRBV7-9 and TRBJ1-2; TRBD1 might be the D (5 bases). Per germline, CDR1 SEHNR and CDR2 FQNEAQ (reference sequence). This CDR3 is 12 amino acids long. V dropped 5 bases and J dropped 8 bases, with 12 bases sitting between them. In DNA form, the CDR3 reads TGTGCCAGCAGCACCACGGGGCTCGGCTACACCTTC. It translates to CASSTTGLGYTF.

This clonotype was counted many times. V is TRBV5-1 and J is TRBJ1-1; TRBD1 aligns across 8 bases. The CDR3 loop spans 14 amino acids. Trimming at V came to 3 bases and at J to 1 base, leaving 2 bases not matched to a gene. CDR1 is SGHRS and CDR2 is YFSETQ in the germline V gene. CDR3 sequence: CASSSGTGNTEAFF. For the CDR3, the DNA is TGCGCCAGCAGCTCGGGGACAGGGAACACTGAAGCTTTCTTT.

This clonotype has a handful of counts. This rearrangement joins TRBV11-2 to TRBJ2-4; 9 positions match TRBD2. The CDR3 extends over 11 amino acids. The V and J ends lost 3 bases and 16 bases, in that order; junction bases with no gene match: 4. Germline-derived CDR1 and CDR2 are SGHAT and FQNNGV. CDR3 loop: CASSLGTSRYF. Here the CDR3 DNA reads TGTGCCAGCAGCTTGGGGACTAGCAGATACTTC.